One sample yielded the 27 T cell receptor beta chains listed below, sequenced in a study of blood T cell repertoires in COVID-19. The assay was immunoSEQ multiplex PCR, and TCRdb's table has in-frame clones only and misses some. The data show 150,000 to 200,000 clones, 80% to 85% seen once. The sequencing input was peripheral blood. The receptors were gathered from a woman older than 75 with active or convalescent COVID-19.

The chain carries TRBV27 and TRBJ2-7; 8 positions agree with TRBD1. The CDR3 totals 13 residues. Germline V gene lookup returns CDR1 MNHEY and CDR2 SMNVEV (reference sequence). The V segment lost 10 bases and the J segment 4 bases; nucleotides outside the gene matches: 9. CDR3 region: CATRRGPTYEQYF. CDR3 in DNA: TGTGCCACCCGCAGGGGGCCCACTTACGAGCAGTACTTC.

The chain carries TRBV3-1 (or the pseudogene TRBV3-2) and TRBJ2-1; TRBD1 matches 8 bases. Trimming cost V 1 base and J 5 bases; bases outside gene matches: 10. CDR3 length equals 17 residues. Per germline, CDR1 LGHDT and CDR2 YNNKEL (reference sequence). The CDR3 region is CASSQGLRQGLNNEQFF. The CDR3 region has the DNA TGTGCCAGCAGCCAAGGTTTAAGACAGGGGCTTAACAATGAGCAGTTCTTC.

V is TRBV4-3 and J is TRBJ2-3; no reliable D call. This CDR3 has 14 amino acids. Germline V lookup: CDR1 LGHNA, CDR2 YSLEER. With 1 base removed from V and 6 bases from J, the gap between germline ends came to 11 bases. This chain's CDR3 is CASSQGLKEDTQYF. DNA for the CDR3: TGCGCCAGCAGCCAAGGACTCAAGGAGGATACGCAGTATTTT.

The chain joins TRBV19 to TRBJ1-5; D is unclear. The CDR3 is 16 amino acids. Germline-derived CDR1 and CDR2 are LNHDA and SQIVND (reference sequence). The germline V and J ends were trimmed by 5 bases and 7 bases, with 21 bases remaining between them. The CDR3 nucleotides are TGTGCCAGTAGTGGAGGACGCTCCCCCGGTGGGCAGCCCCAGCATTTT. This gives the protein CASSGGRSPGGQPQHF.

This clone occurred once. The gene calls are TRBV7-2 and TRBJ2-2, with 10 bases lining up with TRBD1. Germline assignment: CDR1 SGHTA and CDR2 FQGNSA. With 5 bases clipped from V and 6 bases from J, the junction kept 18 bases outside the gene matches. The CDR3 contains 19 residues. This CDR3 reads CASSLPRGVGTGVSGELFF. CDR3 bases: TGTGCCAGCAGCCTCCCTCGGGGGGTCGGGACAGGGGTGTCCGGGGAGCTGTTTTTT.

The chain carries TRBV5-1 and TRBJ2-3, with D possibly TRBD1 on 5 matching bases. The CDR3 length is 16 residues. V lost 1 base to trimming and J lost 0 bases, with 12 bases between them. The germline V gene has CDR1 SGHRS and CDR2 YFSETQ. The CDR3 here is CASSLYLPGSTDTQYF. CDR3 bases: TGCGCCAGCAGCTTGTATTTGCCAGGGAGCACAGATACGCAGTATTTT.

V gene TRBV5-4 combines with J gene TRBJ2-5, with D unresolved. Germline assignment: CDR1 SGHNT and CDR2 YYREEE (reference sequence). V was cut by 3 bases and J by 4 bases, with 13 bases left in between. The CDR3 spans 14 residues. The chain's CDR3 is CASSSIQQAETQYF. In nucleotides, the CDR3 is TGTGCCAGCAGCTCGATACAGCAAGCAGAGACCCAGTACTTC.

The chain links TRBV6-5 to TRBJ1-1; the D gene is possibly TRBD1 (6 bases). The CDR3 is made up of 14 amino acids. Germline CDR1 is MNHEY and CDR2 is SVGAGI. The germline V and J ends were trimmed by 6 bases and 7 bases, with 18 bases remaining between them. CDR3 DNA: TGTGCCAGCAGCCCCGACAGGCTGAAGAATGAAGCTTTCTTT. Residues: CASSPDRLKNEAFF.

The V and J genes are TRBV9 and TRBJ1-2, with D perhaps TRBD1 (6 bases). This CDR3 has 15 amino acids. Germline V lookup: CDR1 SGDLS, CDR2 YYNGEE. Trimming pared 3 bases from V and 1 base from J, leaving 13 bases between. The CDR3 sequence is CASSGGTINNYGYTF. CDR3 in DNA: TGTGCCAGCAGCGGAGGGACAATCAATAACTATGGCTACACCTTC. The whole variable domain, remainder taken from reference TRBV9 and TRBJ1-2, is DSGVTQTPKHLITATGQRVTLRCSPRSGDLSVYWYQQSLDQGLQFLIQYYNGEERAKGNILERFSAQQFPDLHSELNLSSLELGDSALYFCASSGGTINNYGYTFGSGTRLTVV.

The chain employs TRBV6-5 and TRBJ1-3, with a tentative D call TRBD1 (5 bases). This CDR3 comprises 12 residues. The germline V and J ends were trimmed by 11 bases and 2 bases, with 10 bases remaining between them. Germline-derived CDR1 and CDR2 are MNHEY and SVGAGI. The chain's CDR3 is CAVGGAGNTIYF. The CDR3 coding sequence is TGTGCCGTGGGAGGGGCTGGAAACACCATATATTTT.

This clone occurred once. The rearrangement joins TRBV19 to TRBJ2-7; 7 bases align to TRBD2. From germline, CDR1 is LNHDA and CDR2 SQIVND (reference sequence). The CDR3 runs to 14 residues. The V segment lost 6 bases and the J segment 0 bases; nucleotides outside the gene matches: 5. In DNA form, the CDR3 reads TGTGCCAGTAGAATTACGGGGGGCTCCTACGAGCAGTACTTC. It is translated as CASRITGGSYEQYF.

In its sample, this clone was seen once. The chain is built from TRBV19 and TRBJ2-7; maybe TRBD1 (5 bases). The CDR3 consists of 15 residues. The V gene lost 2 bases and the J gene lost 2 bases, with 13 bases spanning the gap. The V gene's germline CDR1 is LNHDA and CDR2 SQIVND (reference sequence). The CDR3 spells CASSITGHQTYEQYF. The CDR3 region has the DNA TGTGCCAGTAGTATAACCGGACACCAGACCTACGAGCAGTACTTC.

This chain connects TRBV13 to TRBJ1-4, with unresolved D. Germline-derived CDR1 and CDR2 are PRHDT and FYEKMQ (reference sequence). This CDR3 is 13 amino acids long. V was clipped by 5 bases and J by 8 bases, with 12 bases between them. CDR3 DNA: TGTGCCAGCAGCCCCCGCGGTGGGGAAAAACTGTTTTTT. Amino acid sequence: CASSPRGGEKLFF. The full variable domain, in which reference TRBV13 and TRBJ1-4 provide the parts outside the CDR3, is AAGVIQSPRHLIKEKRETATLKCYPIPRHDTVYWYQQGPGQDPQFLISFYEKMQSDKGSIPDRFSAQQFSDYHSELNMSSLELGDSALYFCASSPRGGEKLFFGSGTQLSVL.

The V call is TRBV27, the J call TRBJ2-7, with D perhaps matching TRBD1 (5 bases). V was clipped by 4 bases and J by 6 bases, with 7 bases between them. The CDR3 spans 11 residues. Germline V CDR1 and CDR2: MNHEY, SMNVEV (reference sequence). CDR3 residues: CASSWGGEQYF. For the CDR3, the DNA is TGTGCCAGCAGTTGGGGCGGCGAGCAGTACTTC.

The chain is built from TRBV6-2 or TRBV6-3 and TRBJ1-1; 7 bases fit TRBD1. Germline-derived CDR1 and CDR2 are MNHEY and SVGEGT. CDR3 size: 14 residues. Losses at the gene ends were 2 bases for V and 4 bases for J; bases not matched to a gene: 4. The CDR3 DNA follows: TGTGCCAGCAGTTACCGGACAGGCGGCACTGAAGCTTTCTTT. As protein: CASSYRTGGTEAFF.

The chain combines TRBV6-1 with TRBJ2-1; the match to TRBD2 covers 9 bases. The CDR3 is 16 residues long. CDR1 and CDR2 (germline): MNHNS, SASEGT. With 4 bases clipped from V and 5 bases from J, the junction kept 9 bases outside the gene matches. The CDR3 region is CASSAKGLAGNNEQFF. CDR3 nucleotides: TGTGCCAGCAGTGCTAAAGGCCTAGCGGGGAACAATGAGCAGTTCTTC.

CDR3 in DNA: TGTGCCAGCTCACCACGGGGAGCCCTATACGAGCAGTACTTC. This gives the protein CASSPRGALYEQYF. The chain combines TRBV18 with TRBJ2-7; a possible D gene is TRBD2 (5 bases). The CDR3 sequence is 14 residues long. Germline V CDR1 and CDR2: KGHSH, LQKENI. Trimming removed 1 base from V and 4 bases from J, with 11 bases in between.

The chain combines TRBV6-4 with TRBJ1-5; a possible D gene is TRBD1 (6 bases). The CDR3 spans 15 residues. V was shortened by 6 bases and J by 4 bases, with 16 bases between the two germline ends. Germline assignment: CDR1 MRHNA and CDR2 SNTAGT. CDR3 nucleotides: TGTGCCAGCAGGGCGTGGACAGTCCGAAATCAGCCCCAGCATTTT. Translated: CASRAWTVRNQPQHF.

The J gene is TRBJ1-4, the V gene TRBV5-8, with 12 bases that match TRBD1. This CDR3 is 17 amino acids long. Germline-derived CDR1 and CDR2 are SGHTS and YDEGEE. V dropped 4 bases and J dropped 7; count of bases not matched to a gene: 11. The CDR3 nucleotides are TGTGCCAGCAGCCTTGGGACAGGGGGCGTCTTCGGTGAAAAACTGTTTTTT. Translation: CASSLGTGGVFGEKLFF.

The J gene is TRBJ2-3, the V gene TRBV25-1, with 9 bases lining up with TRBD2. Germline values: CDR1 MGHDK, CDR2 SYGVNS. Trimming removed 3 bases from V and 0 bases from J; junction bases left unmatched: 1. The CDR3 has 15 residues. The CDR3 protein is CASSETSGSTDTQYF. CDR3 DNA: TGTGCCAGCAGTGAGACTAGCGGAAGCACAGATACGCAGTATTTT. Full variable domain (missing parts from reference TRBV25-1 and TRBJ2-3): EADIYQTPRYLVIGTGKKITLECSQTMGHDKMYWYQQDPGMELHLIHYSYGVNSTEKGDLSSESTVSRIRTEHFPLTLESARPSHTSQYLCASSETSGSTDTQYFGPGTRLTVL.

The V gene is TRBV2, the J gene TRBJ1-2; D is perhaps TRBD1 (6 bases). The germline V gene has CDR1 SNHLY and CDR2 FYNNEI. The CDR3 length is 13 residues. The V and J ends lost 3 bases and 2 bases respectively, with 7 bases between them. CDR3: CASSEQGNYGYTF. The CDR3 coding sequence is TGTGCCAGCAGTGAGCAGGGGAACTATGGCTACACCTTC. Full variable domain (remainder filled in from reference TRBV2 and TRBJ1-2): EPEVTQTPSHQVTQMGQEVILRCVPISNHLYFYWYRQILGQKVEFLVSFYNNEISEKSEIFDDQFSVERPDGSNFTLKIRSTKLEDSAMYFCASSEQGNYGYTFGSGTRLTVV.

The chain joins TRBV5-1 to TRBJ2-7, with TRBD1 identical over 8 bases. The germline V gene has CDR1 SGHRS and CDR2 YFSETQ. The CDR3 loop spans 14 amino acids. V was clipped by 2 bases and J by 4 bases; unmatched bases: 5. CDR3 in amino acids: CASSLAGGGYEQYF. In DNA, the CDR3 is TGCGCCAGCAGCTTAGCAGGGGGCGGGTACGAGCAGTACTTC. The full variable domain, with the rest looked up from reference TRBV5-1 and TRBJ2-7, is KAGVTQTPRYLIKTRGQQVTLSCSPISGHRSVSWYQQTPGQGLQFLFEYFSETQRNKGNFPGRFSGRQFSNSRSEMNVSTLELGDSALYLCASSLAGGGYEQYFGPGTRLTVT.

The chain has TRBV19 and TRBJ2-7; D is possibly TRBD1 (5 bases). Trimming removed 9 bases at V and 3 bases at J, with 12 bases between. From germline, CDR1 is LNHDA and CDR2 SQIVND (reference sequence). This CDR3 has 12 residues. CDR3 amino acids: CARKGRDYEQYF. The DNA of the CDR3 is TGTGCCAGGAAGGGCAGGGACTACGAGCAGTACTTC.

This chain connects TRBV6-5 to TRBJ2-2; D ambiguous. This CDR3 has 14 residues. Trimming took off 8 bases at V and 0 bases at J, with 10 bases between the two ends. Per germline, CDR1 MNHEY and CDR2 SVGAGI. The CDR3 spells CASRGGPNTGELFF. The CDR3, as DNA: TGTGCCAGCCGCGGCGGCCCGAACACCGGGGAGCTGTTTTTT.

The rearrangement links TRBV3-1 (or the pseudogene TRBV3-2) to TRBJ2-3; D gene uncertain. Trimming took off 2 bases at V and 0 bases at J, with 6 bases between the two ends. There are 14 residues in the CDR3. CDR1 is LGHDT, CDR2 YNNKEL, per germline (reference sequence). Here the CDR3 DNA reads TGTGCCAGCAGCCAAAGAACTAGCACAGATACGCAGTATTTT. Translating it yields CASSQRTSTDTQYF.

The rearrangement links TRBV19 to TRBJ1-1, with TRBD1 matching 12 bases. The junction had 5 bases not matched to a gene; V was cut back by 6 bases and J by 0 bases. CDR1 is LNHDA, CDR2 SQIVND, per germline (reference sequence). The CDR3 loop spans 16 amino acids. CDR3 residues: CASSLGTGGVNTEAFF. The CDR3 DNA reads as TGTGCCAGTAGCCTCGGGACAGGGGGCGTGAACACTGAAGCTTTCTTT.

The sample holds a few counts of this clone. CDR3 residues: CASRERGPVNYGYTF. The CDR3 DNA follows: TGTGCCAGCAGGGAAAGGGGGCCAGTTAACTATGGCTACACCTTC. J is TRBJ1-2 and V is TRBV5-6, with 7 bases matching TRBD1. V lost 5 bases, J lost 1 base, and 8 bases stayed unmatched. From germline, CDR1 is SGHDT and CDR2 YYEEEE. The CDR3 has 15 amino acids.